Listed below are T cell receptor beta chains from one sample, sequenced in a study of multiple sclerosis patients with progressive multifocal leukoencephalopathy. Produced via immunoSEQ multiplex PCR; TCRdb's table is partial and in-frame only. The sample consists of fewer than 35,000 clones, approximately 90% of them appearing once. The sample consisted of PBMCs. Source of these receptors: a human donor with multiple sclerosis. The CDR3 runs from the conserved cysteine through the conserved F or W. The order of the fields is J gene, V gene, clone size, D gene, CDR3 DNA, CDR3 protein. A D gene is named only where the DNA matches it firmly. Rows give clone size only sometimes, using once, few, many, or a class for an expanded clone.

TRBJ2-2	TRBV9	-	TRBD2	TGTGCCAGCAGCCCAACCGGGACTAGCGGGACCGGGGAGCTGTTTTTT	CASSPTGTSGTGELFF
TRBJ2-7	TRBV5-1	once	TRBD2	TGCGCCAGCAGCCTCAATTTAGCGGGAGAATCCTACGAGCAGTACTTC	CASSLNLAGESYEQYF
TRBJ2-7	TRBV29-1	-	-	TGCAGCGTTTCATCGGGCTACGAGCAGTACTTC	CSVSSGYEQYF
TRBJ1-1	TRBV28	-	TRBD1	TGTGCCAGCAGTTCCCCGACAGGGGTTGAAGCTTTCTTT	CASSSPTGVEAFF
TRBJ2-7	TRBV2	-	-	TGTGCCAGCAGTCAATACGAGCAGTACTTC	CASSQYEQYF
TRBJ2-5	TRBV7-9	-	TRBD1	TGTGCCAGCAGCTCCCTCGGACAGGGGGAGACCCAGTACTTC	CASSSLGQGETQYF
TRBJ1-4	TRBV7-2	few	-	TGTGCCAGCAGCTATTCAGGGGAAAAACTGTTTTTT	CASSYSGEKLFF
TRBJ1-5	TRBV19	-	TRBD1	TGTGCCAGTAGTACACCGACAGGGCTGCAGCCCCAGCATTTT	CASSTPTGLQPQHF
TRBJ1-1	TRBV6-1	-	-	TGTGCCAGCAGTGGGGGGATCACTGAAGCTTTCTTT	CASSGGITEAFF
TRBJ2-1	TRBV9	-	TRBD2	TGTGCCAGCAGCGGAAGACTAGCGGGAGGGTTCGATGAGCAGTTCTTC	CASSGRLAGGFDEQFF
TRBJ2-7	TRBV19	-	-	TGTGCCAGTAGTATAGCCGGGACTCAGATGGCCTACGAGCAGTACTTC	CASSIAGTQMAYEQYF
TRBJ1-1	TRBV28	once	TRBD1	TGTGCCAGCAGCCCTCCAGGACAGGGCCTAGAAGCTTTCTTT	CASSPPGQGLEAFF
TRBJ1-1	TRBV4-3	-	-	TGCGCCAGCAGCCAAGAGTCGTCCGGTGGTGGTGTTTTCTTT	CASSQESSGGGVFF
TRBJ2-5	TRBV7-9	-	TRBD2	TGTGCCAGCAGCCCTAGCGGGAGTATTTCCCGAGAGACCCAGTACTTC	CASSPSGSISRETQYF
TRBJ2-7	TRBV6-5	-	TRBD1	TGTGCCAGCAGTCCTCAGGGACAGGGGCCCTACGAGCAGTACTTC	CASSPQGQGPYEQYF
TRBJ2-3	TRBV11-2	-	-	TGTGCCAGCAGCTTCCTTCCTGACACGCTTAACACAGATACGCAGTATTTT	CASSFLPDTLNTDTQYF
TRBJ2-1	TRBV7-2	once	TRBD1	TGTGCCAGCAGCATCAGGGACAGCCGGGACCAGTTCTTC	CASSIRDSRDQFF
TRBJ1-4	TRBV5-6	-	-	TGTGCCAGCAGCTCCTCTAGGGTCAGGGTTAATGAAAAACTGTTTTTT	CASSSSRVRVNEKLFF
TRBJ1-1	TRBV16	-	-	TGTGCCAGCAGCCAATTGGGGAATGAAGCTTTCTTT	CASSQLGNEAFF
TRBJ2-3	TRBV25-1	-	TRBD1	TGTGCCAGCAGTGACGCCGGACAGGGGACAGATACGCAGTATTTT	CASSDAGQGTDTQYF
TRBJ1-1	TRBV19	-	-	TGTGCCAGTAGTATAAGGGGCAGGGTGACTGAAGCTTTCTTT	CASSIRGRVTEAFF
TRBJ2-1	TRBV19	-	-	TGTGCCAGTAGATTGGGGCCTGAGCAGTTCTTC	CASRLGPEQFF
TRBJ1-2	TRBV7-8	-	-	TGTGCCAGCAGCTTAGGAACCGTGGGTAACTATGGCTACACCTTC	CASSLGTVGNYGYTF
TRBJ1-2	TRBV30	-	-	TGTGCCTGGGATTCGGTAGGTGGCTACACCTTC	CAWDSVGGYTF
TRBJ1-5	TRBV5-1	-	-	TGCGCCAGCAGCTTGGGGTCGGGGACAACTAATAGCAATCAGCCCCAGCATTTT	CASSLGSGTTNSNQPQHF
TRBJ1-2	TRBV25-1	-	TRBD1	TGTGCCAGCAGTGAACTGGGACAGCTAATCTATGGCTACACCTTC	CASSELGQLIYGYTF
TRBJ2-7	TRBV9	-	-	TGTGCCAGCAGCGTCGGACCCCAGGGAGAGCAGTACTTC	CASSVGPQGEQYF
TRBJ1-1	TRBV6-5	-	-	TGTGCCAGCAGTTACTCGGGTGTCGTGAACACTGAAGCTTTCTTT	CASSYSGVVNTEAFF
TRBJ2-2	TRBV18	-	-	TGTGCCAGCTCCCCGGCCGGGGAGCTGTTTTTT	CASSPAGELFF
TRBJ1-1	TRBV6-1	-	-	TGTGCCAGCAGTGTAAAGGTAATGAACACTGAAGCTTTCTTT	CASSVKVMNTEAFF
TRBJ2-5	TRBV29-1	-	TRBD2	TGCAGCACCCGGACTAGCGGGGGAGAGACCCAGTACTTC	CSTRTSGGETQYF
TRBJ2-3	TRBV7-9	-	-	TGTGCCAGCAGCTTAGAGGTGCGACGGCTCAGCACAGATACGCAGTATTTT	CASSLEVRRLSTDTQYF
TRBJ2-7	TRBV7-2	-	-	TGTGCCAGCAGCTCCGGATGGGGGACCGAGCAGTACTTC	CASSSGWGTEQYF
TRBJ2-7	TRBV10-2	-	TRBD2	TGCGCCAGCAGTGAGTCACCCACTAGCGGGAGGCCCAAAGGGGAGCAGTACTTC	CASSESPTSGRPKGEQYF
TRBJ1-3	TRBV6-6	-	-	TGTGCCAGCAGTTACTCGAAAGGGGGTTTGGACACCATATATTTT	CASSYSKGGLDTIYF
TRBJ2-2	TRBV10-1	-	TRBD1	TGCGCCAGCAGTGGGCAGGGGGCTGCCGGGGAGCTGTTTTTT	CASSGQGAAGELFF
TRBJ2-3	TRBV27	-	-	TGTGCCAGCCGAGCAATGGGGGGTAATAGGGCAGATACGCAGTATTTT	CASRAMGGNRADTQYF
TRBJ2-1	TRBV27	-	-	TGTGCCAGCAGTTTGGGAGCTAAGAGTGAGCAGTTCTTC	CASSLGAKSEQFF
TRBJ1-4	TRBV6-6	-	-	TGTGCCAGCAGTACCCCCGGGGGGGGAACTAATGAAAAACTGTTTTTT	CASSTPGGGTNEKLFF
TRBJ1-4	TRBV15	-	-	TGTGCCACCAGCAGAGGGATACAGGAGCCTAATGAAAAACTGTTTTTT	CATSRGIQEPNEKLFF
TRBJ2-1	TRBV20-1	-	-	TGCAGTGCTCACGGATACAATGAGCAGTTCTTC	CSAHGYNEQFF
TRBJ1-1	TRBV19	-	-	TGTGCCAGTAGTATAGGGGCAGGGCGAGGCACTGAAGCTTTCTTT	CASSIGAGRGTEAFF
TRBJ2-1	TRBV30	-	TRBD2	TGTGCCTGGAGTGCAGGGAGGGACAATGAGCAGTTCTTC	CAWSAGRDNEQFF